This T cell receptor (beta chain) was identified in a study of blood T cell repertoires in COVID-19. Study-wide context: Sites in the United States, Italy and Spain provided acute and convalescent COVID-19 samples. T cells, B-cell-depleted T cells, or PBMCs supplied cDNA or gDNA.

How the authors handled the data: Amplified reference gene primers provided the basis for estimating nucleated cell counts. The data were produced by immunoSEQ multiplex PCR, yet TCRdb's version contains in-frame clones alone and is incomplete. The DNA was the basis for D and trimming; V, J and clone size are from that table. The table records just under 150,000 clones, 85% to 90% of them present only once. Per germline, CDR1 SGHRS and CDR2 YFSETQ. There are 14 residues in the CDR3. V was trimmed by 2 bases and J by 2 bases, leaving 10 bases between them. The TCR sequence derives from a man aged 45 to 65 who had recovered from COVID-19. V is TRBV5-1 and J is TRBJ2-5; tentatively, D is TRBD2 (5 bases). The specimen was peripheral blood. The CDR3 bases are TGCGCCAGCAGCTTCGACGGGAAACAAGAGACCCAGTACTTC. This gives the protein CASSFDGKQETQYF. Supplemented by reference TRBV5-1 and TRBJ2-5, the full variable domain reads KAGVTQTPRYLIKTRGQQVTLSCSPISGHRSVSWYQQTPGQGLQFLFEYFSETQRNKGNFPGRFSGRQFSNSRSEMNVSTLELGDSALYLCASSFDGKQETQYFGPGTRLLVL.